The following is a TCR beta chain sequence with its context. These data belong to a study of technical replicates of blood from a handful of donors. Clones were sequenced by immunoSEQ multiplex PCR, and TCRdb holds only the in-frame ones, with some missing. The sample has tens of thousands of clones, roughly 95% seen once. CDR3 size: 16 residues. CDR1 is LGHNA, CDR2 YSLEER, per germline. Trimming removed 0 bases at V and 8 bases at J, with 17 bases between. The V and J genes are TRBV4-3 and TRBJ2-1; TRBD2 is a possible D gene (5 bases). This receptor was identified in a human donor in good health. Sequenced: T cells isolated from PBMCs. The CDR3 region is CASSQDGLAAEHEQFF. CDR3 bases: TGCGCCAGCAGCCAAGATGGGCTAGCAGCGGAACATGAGCAGTTCTTC.